This entry concerns a single TCR beta chain. The specificity of this receptor is unknown. No much larger clone is present one base from it, and per-base qualities are unavailable. The sample is drawn from a study of blood T cell repertoires in COVID-19 (dated by TCRdb to about 2020). About the full investigation: The collaborator samples originated in the United States, Italy and Spain and spanned the acute and convalescent phases of COVID-19. Samples came from the ongoing ImmuneRACE study (first 160 participants) plus 1,254 subjects from 6 global collaborators. Subjects who had been exposed to COVID-19, were actively infected with it, or had recovered from it provided the deeply sampled blood TCRbeta repertoires that made up the dataset. A de-identified subject ID, COVID-19 status, age in years and sex were almost always included in the sample metadata. HLA class I and class II types, where available, came from metadata supplied by the sample provider rather than from assay-based typing. The prospective study material was composed of cDNA or gDNA derived from T cells, B-cell-depleted T cells, or PBMCs. The repertoires were released in a freely available public database meant as a resource for research on the immune response to SARS-CoV-2. The paper's findings and limits, for the study overall: The amount of clinical and demographic metadata varied by source and participant and was provided uncurated.

A second Seattle source provided samples from volunteer blood donors who had recovered from COVID-19. Each collaborating institution followed its own protocols to collect whole blood in K2EDTA tubes. For TCRbeta analysis, collaborators shipped samples in one of three forms: frozen whole blood, isolated PBMCs, or DNA extracted from either of those sample types. TCRbeta CDR3 regions were amplified from genomic DNA by means of the immunoSEQ Assay, a bias-controlled multiplex PCR. The original methods were these. The number of nucleated cells in each sample was estimated from the amplification of reference gene primers within the assay. Sequence reads were collapsed and filtered to measure the absolute abundance of every unique TCRbeta CDR3 rearrangement. For each sample, productive Simpson clonality was calculated as the square root of Simpson's diversity index across productive rearrangements. What TCRdb holds here is the immuneACCESS table cut down to in-frame rearrangements. Part of the clones is not present; checked against another copy, under half of the missing clones reflect an unresolved V gene, and the others are unexplained. The D gene and trimming were derived from the DNA, and the V and J assignments and clone size from that table. A total of 200,000 to 250,000 clones appear in this sample, around 90% of them only once. Clones ranked in the top ten supply roughly 12% of the sample.

The specimen was peripheral blood. The clonotype was recovered from a young woman who had recovered from COVID-19.

The CDR3 corresponds to CASSPRLAGAYNEQFF. The sequenced DNA is TGCGCCAGCAGCCCCCGACTAGCGGGAGCCTACAATGAGCAGTTCTTC. The chain couples TRBV4-1 to TRBJ2-1, and TRBD2 aligns with 12 junction nucleotides. V ends up 4 bases short and J 2 bases short, with an unmatched junction base count of 3. Measured from the cysteine to the phenylalanine, the CDR3 is 16 residues long. The CDR3 DNA has 48 bases and is translated from base 1. As encoded in the germline V gene, CDR1 is MGHRA while CDR2 is YSYEKL.